The source of this T cell receptor beta chain is a study of prognosis after radiotherapy for stage I lung cancer. With two-round multiplex PCR, TCR beta CDR3 sequences were amplified from genomic DNA. With primers specific to each TRBV and TRBJ gene, the first-round PCR was performed. With universal primers, the second PCR round was performed. TCRdb redid the calling of the multiplex PCR reads with MiXCR, one entry per CDR3 protein. The repertoire includes approximately 28,000 distinct CDR3 sequences, about 40% of them detected once, and roughly 14% sits in the top ten. This clonotype is categorized as medium-sized. The origin of this receptor is a donor aged 50 or older with non-small cell lung cancer. This specimen consisted of PBMCs, obtained before or after stereotactic body radiation therapy (not recorded which).

Written as DNA, the CDR3 is TGTGCCAGCAATTCGGCAGCTTATAATTCACCCCTCCACTTT. Its protein product is CASNSAAYNSPLHF. This sequence joins TRBV12-3 or TRBV12-4 and TRBJ1-6; no clear D. This CDR3 is built from 14 residues. V dropped 7 bases and J dropped 4 bases, with 11 bases sitting between them.